The clone carrying this T cell receptor (beta chain) was recorded a few times. Its specificity is not known. The data belong to a study of OX40 agonist ivuxolimab in advanced cancers. The overall study: An agonistic anti-OX40 (CD134) antibody, ivuxolimab, was used to treat the patients. Patients in dose escalation had liver, melanoma, kidney or head and neck cancers.

CDR3 length: 15 amino acids. Trimming removed 0 bases from V and 1 base from J, with 8 bases in between. Germline CDR1 and CDR2: SGHTA and FQGNSA. Clones were read by immunoSEQ multiplex PCR, and TCRdb kept only the in-frame ones, dropping some. The repertoire includes about 82,000 clones, around 87% of them detected once, and over 0.75% sits in the top ten. Regarding the study as a whole: More expanded clones were seen, on average, in CD8+ T cells than in CD4+.

This clonotype was sampled from an adult with an advanced solid tumor such as melanoma, head and neck, liver or kidney cancer. The sequences come from CD4+ or CD8+ T cells sorted from blood, collected in a trial of the OX40 agonist ivuxolimab. The chain combines TRBV7-2 with TRBJ2-3; D remains ambiguous. For the CDR3, the DNA is TGTGCCAGCAGCTTAGCGAATTGGGGCACAGATACGCAGTATTTT. It encodes CASSLANWGTDTQYF.